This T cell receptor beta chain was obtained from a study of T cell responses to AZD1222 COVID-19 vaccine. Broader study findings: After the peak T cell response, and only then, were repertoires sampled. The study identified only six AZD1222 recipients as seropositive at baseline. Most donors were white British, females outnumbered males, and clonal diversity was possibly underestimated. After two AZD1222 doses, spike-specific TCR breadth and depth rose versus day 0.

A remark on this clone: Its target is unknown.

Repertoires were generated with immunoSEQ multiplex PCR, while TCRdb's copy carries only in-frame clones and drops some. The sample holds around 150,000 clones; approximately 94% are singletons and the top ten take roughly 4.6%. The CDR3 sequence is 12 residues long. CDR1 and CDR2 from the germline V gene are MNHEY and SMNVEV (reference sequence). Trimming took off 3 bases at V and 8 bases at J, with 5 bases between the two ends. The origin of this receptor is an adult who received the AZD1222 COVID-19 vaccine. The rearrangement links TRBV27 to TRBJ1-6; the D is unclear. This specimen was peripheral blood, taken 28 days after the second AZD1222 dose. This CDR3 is CASSFPDSPLHF. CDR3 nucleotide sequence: TGTGCCAGCAGTTTTCCTGATTCACCCCTCCACTTT.